This T cell receptor beta chain was found in a study of blood T cell repertoires in COVID-19. Background on the study: Samples representing acute and convalescent COVID-19 were sourced from the United States, Italy and Spain. PBMCs, B-cell-depleted T cells, or T cells provided the cDNA or gDNA that made up the material.

V dropped 6 bases and J dropped 2 bases, with 15 bases sitting between them. CDR3 length: 15 amino acids. Germline CDR1 is MNHEY and CDR2 is SVGAGI. Original processing notes: Reference gene primer amplification gave estimated nucleated cell counts. TCRdb's table, derived via immunoSEQ multiplex PCR, lists solely in-frame clones and lacks some. From that table come the V and J calls and clone size; the DNA was used to work out D and trimming. The sample lists 200,000 to 250,000 clones; around nine tenths were seen once. The genes are TRBV6-5 and TRBJ2-3, with TRBD2 as a possible D gene (6 bases). Sequenced material: peripheral blood. The receptor comes from an older woman with acute or convalescent COVID-19. The CDR3 DNA sequence: TGTGCCAGCAGGCGGATGGGACTTGCCACAGATACGCAGTATTTT. It specifies CASRRMGLATDTQYF.